This T cell receptor (beta chain) was recorded in a study of metastatic and nonmetastatic thyroid tumors. Study as a whole: Blood and tumor or nodule tissue repertoires from malignant and benign thyroid patients were compared. Study-wide points: A significant increase in TCR beta diversity was reportedly seen in malignant thyroid tumors relative to benign nodules, in blood and tumor.

In the original workflow: What underpinned the distant-metastasis classifier for papillary thyroid cancer was the set of CDR3 differences across clinicopathological groups. TCRdb reanalyzed the PCR reads via MiXCR. The authors' filters were not applied to this entry. The repertoire holds about 26,000 clones, with 25% to 30% as singletons. Thyroid surgery had not been preceded by any treatment in any patient. In regard to this clone: Its antigen is still unknown.

V was clipped by 5 bases and J by 3 bases, with 13 bases between them. This CDR3 comprises 15 residues. CDR1 and CDR2 from the germline V gene are SEHNR and FQNEAQ (reference sequence). The TCR originated in a female donor with papillary thyroid cancer or a benign thyroid nodule (not recorded which). Some clones in this sample may be carry-over from other donors' samples. Sequenced input: blood. This chain links TRBV7-9 with TRBJ2-2, with TRBD1 as a possible D gene (6 bases). The chain's CDR3 is CASSLLDSYTGELFF. DNA for the CDR3: TGTGCCAGCAGCCTACTGGACAGCTACACCGGGGAGCTGTTTTTT.